Below, 29 T cell receptor beta chains from the same sample are listed, as sequenced in a study of blood T cell repertoires in COVID-19. The table came from immunoSEQ multiplex PCR; TCRdb's copy has only in-frame clones and leaves some out. The sample yields roughly 100,000 clones, 84% seen once. Specimen: peripheral blood. These receptors all come from a man between 65 and 85 years old with active or convalescent COVID-19.

This clone was picked up one time. The chain uses TRBV6-5 and TRBJ1-4; no reliable D call. Trimming stripped 10 bases from V and 5 bases from J, with 14 bases between. The CDR3 contains 13 residues. From germline, CDR1 is MNHEY and CDR2 SVGAGI. The CDR3 protein is CATGEDGNEKLFF. CDR3 DNA sequence: TGTGCCACCGGGGAGGACGGAAATGAAAAACTGTTTTTT.

This clone was found once. V is TRBV5-1 and J is TRBJ2-2, with TRBD2 as a possible D gene (7 bases). The CDR3 has 14 residues. Trimming removed 5 bases from V and 6 bases from J, with 14 bases in between. Germline values: CDR1 SGHRS, CDR2 YFSETQ. CDR3 sequence: CASSPGGPPGELFF. In DNA, the CDR3 is TGCGCCAGCAGTCCCGGGGGGCCCCCCGGGGAGCTGTTTTTT.

The chain recombines TRBV6-5 with TRBJ2-7; D might be TRBD1 (6 bases). V lost 2 bases to trimming and J lost 0 bases, with 11 bases between them. The CDR3 loop spans 15 amino acids. CDR1 is MNHEY, CDR2 SVGAGI, per germline. The chain's CDR3 is CASSYTRGSSYEQYF. The CDR3 DNA sequence: TGTGCCAGCAGTTACACCAGGGGTAGCTCCTACGAGCAGTACTTC.

This sequence joins TRBV2 and TRBJ2-5; tentatively, D is TRBD1 (5 bases). The CDR3 runs to 15 residues. V lost 6 bases and J 1 base, leaving 15 bases between the germline ends. CDR1 and CDR2 (germline): SNHLY, FYNNEI. The CDR3 DNA reads TGTGCCAGCAGGCGCGACCGGCAGGGCCAAGAGACCCAGTACTTC. Amino acids: CASRRDRQGQETQYF.

This clone was counted once. V gene TRBV6-5 combines with J gene TRBJ2-5; TRBD2 matches at 8 bases. V lost 6 bases, J lost 8 bases, and 8 bases stayed unmatched. This CDR3 region has 13 residues. In germline, CDR1 is MNHEY, CDR2 SVGAGI. The CDR3 DNA reads TGTGCCAGCAGACCGAGCGGGGGCGGTACCCAGTACTTC. Translated: CASRPSGGGTQYF.

The chain joins TRBV28 to TRBJ1-2; D remains ambiguous. The V end lost 6 bases, the J end lost 4 bases, and 15 bases lay between the germline ends. CDR3 length: 14 residues. Germline V gene lookup returns CDR1 MDHEN and CDR2 SYDVKM. Here the CDR3 DNA reads TGTGCCAGCAGCACACAGCTTTCCGGCTATGGCTACACCTTC. Translated, it gives CASSTQLSGYGYTF.

Regarding this clone: Other DNA sequences from this sample encode an identical CDR3 as well. The chain employs TRBV9 and TRBJ2-5; 12 bases line up with TRBD2. CDR1 and CDR2 (germline): SGDLS, YYNGEE. The length of the CDR3 is 16 residues. The junction had 7 bases not matched to a gene; V was cut back by 2 bases and J by 5 bases. The chain's CDR3 is CASSVLAGGPGETQYF. The DNA for the CDR3 is TGTGCCAGCAGCGTTCTAGCGGGGGGGCCGGGGGAGACCCAGTACTTC. Variable domain in full (rest from reference TRBV9 and TRBJ2-5): DSGVTQTPKHLITATGQRVTLRCSPRSGDLSVYWYQQSLDQGLQFLIQYYNGEERAKGNILERFSAQQFPDLHSELNLSSLELGDSALYFCASSVLAGGPGETQYFGPGTRLLVL.

The chain recombines TRBV7-2 with TRBJ2-3, with 9 bases identical to TRBD2. Germline CDR1 and CDR2: SGHTA and FQGNSA. J was trimmed by 4 bases and V by 5 bases; bases with no gene match: 7. This CDR3 comprises 15 residues. The CDR3 is CASSPIAGEADTQYF. CDR3 in DNA: TGTGCCAGCAGCCCTATAGCGGGGGAGGCAGATACGCAGTATTTT.

This sequence joins TRBV14 and TRBJ2-2; possible D gene TRBD1, 5 bases. The CDR3 extends over 12 amino acids. Germline CDR1 reads SGHDN; CDR2 reads FVKESK. Trimming took 9 bases from V and 7 from J, leaving 12 bases between them. CDR3 bases: TGTGCCAGTTCTCCCAGGGTCGGGGAGCTGTTTTTT. It codes for CASSPRVGELFF.

This sequence joins TRBV6-1 and TRBJ1-4, with 8 bases aligning to TRBD1. The germline gives CDR1 MNHNS, CDR2 SASEGT. V shed 2 bases and J 3 bases; nucleotides not matched to a gene: 2. This CDR3 is 15 amino acids long. The chain's CDR3 is CASSEMTGANEKLFF. The CDR3 DNA is TGTGCCAGCAGTGAAATGACAGGGGCTAATGAAAAACTGTTTTTT.

This clone showed up just a few times. The chain couples TRBV11-2 to TRBJ1-2; tentative D call: TRBD1 (5 bases). Trimming shortened V by 1 base and J by 8 bases, and 17 bases separated the two germline ends. CDR1 is SGHAT, CDR2 FQNNGV, per germline. The CDR3 covers 15 residues. For the CDR3, the DNA is TGTGCCAGCAGCTTAGTCTTGCCAGGGCTAGGCGGCTACACCTTC. This translates into CASSLVLPGLGGYTF.

The V gene is TRBV28, the J gene TRBJ2-4; 9 bases fit TRBD1. Unmatched junction bases numbered 4, after V lost 6 bases and J lost 4 bases. The CDR3 is 14 amino acids. Germline loops: CDR1 MDHEN, CDR2 SYDVKM. CDR3 amino acids: CASSRDRVKNIQYF. DNA of the CDR3: TGTGCCAGCAGCCGGGACAGGGTAAAAAACATTCAGTACTTC.

Comment on this clone: One end of the junction varies from germline; a read error may be responsible. J is TRBJ2-3 and V is TRBV7-7; possible D gene TRBD2, 6 bases. CDR1 is SSHAT, CDR2 FNYEAQ, per germline (reference sequence). CDR3 length equals 13 residues. CDR3 sequence (DNA): TGTGCTAGCAGCTTCCGGGACTCTGATACGCAGTATTTT. This gives the protein CASSFRDSDTQYF. Variable domain in full (rest from reference TRBV7-7 and TRBJ2-3): GAGVSQSPRYKVTKRGQDVTLRCDPISSHATLYWYQQALGQGPEFLTYFNYEAQPDKSGLPSDRFSAERPEGSISTLTIQRTEQRDSAMYRCASSFRDSDTQYFGPGTRLTVL.

The chain uses TRBV25-1 and TRBJ1-3, with 9 bases matching TRBD1. The CDR3 has 17 residues. V lost 1 base, J lost 1 base, and 5 bases stayed unmatched. Germline CDR1 reads MGHDK; CDR2 reads SYGVNS. The CDR3 region has the DNA TGTGCCAGCAGTGAATTTGTGGGACAGGGTTCTGGAAACACCATATATTTT. Amino acids: CASSEFVGQGSGNTIYF.

This sequence joins TRBV2 and TRBJ1-5; 7 bases line up with TRBD1. The germline gives CDR1 SNHLY, CDR2 FYNNEI. This CDR3 region has 15 residues. Germline trimming cut 2 bases from V and 5 bases from J; bases unmatched to any gene: 6. The CDR3 DNA reads TGTGCCAGCAGTGAACAGGGGGGATGGTATCAGCCCCAGCATTTT. Translation: CASSEQGGWYQPQHF.

This clone was recorded once. The chain is built from TRBV2 and TRBJ1-1; D unresolved. V gave up 8 bases and J gave up 2 bases, with 9 bases separating them. Germline CDR1 is SNHLY and CDR2 is FYNNEI. The CDR3 loop spans 12 amino acids. The CDR3 spells CASFSHNTEAFF. CDR3 nucleotides: TGTGCCAGCTTCAGTCACAACACTGAAGCTTTCTTT.

CDR3 bases: TGTGCCAGCAGCTTGTCAGGGACAGGGACCTACGAGCAGTACTTC. It is translated as CASSLSGTGTYEQYF. The rearrangement links TRBV5-4 to TRBJ2-7; 9 nucleotides align to TRBD1. CDR3 length: 15 residues. Per the germline V gene, CDR1 is SGHNT and CDR2 is YYREEE (reference sequence). Germline trimming cut 1 base from V and 2 bases from J; bases unmatched to any gene: 4.

This clone was observed a single time. The CDR3 region is CASSLAGQGSVEQFF. The CDR3, as DNA: TGCGCCAGCAGCTTGGCTGGACAGGGCTCGGTTGAGCAGTTCTTC. The chain links TRBV5-1 to TRBJ2-1; 8 nucleotides match TRBD1. The trim removed 0 bases at V and 9 bases at J, leaving 8 bases unmatched. Germline CDR1 and CDR2: SGHRS and YFSETQ. This CDR3 is built from 15 residues.

The chain recombines TRBV6-5 with TRBJ1-2; 9 nucleotides align to TRBD1. The V gene's germline CDR1 is MNHEY and CDR2 SVGAGI. This CDR3 comprises 14 residues. The ends lost 2 bases at V and 2 bases at J; junction bases unmatched: 0. The CDR3 sequence: CASSYGQGNYGYTF. The CDR3 DNA is TGTGCCAGCAGTTACGGACAGGGGAACTATGGCTACACCTTC.

This chain uses TRBV28 with TRBJ1-3; TRBD1 matches at 7 bases. This CDR3 contains 13 residues. With 5 bases clipped from V and 6 bases from J, the junction kept 4 bases outside the gene matches. Germline V gene sequence: CDR1 MDHEN, CDR2 SYDVKM. The CDR3 here is CASSRDSLNTIYF. In nucleotides, the CDR3 is TGTGCCAGCAGTAGGGACAGCCTAAACACCATATATTTT. The full variable domain, its missing parts supplied by reference TRBV28 and TRBJ1-3, is DVKVTQSSRYLVKRTGEKVFLECVQDMDHENMFWYRQDPGLGLRLIYFSYDVKMKEKGDIPEGYSVSREKKERFSLILESASTNQTSMYLCASSRDSLNTIYFGEGSWLTVV.

The V and J genes are TRBV7-2 and TRBJ1-1; 7 positions match TRBD1. Per germline, CDR1 SGHTA and CDR2 FQGNSA. V was clipped by 5 bases and J by 3 bases; unmatched bases: 6. This CDR3 comprises 14 residues. The CDR3 here is CASSAEGAYTEAFF. CDR3 bases: TGTGCCAGCAGCGCTGAGGGGGCGTACACTGAAGCTTTCTTT.

The chain couples TRBV27 to TRBJ2-3; 14 nucleotides line up with TRBD2. V trimming: 5 bases; J trimming: 2 bases; junction bases outside the gene matches: 9. CDR1 MNHEY and CDR2 SMNVEV come from the germline V gene (reference sequence). The CDR3 is 18 amino acids. CDR3 nucleotide sequence: TGTGCCAGCAGTCCCCCGGGACTAGCGGGGGCCCTCACAGATACGCAGTATTTT. Translation: CASSPPGLAGALTDTQYF.

The chain uses TRBV27 and TRBJ1-1; 10 bases are shared with TRBD1. CDR1 MNHEY and CDR2 SMNVEV come from the germline V gene (reference sequence). The CDR3 length is 15 residues. V dropped 5 bases and J dropped 6; count of bases not matched to a gene: 9. In nucleotides, the CDR3 is TGTGCCAGCAGTGAATTAGGGACAGGGGTCCCTGAAGCTTTCTTT. Its protein product is CASSELGTGVPEAFF.

The V call is TRBV28, the J call TRBJ2-7; 8 positions match TRBD2. The CDR3 has 15 amino acids. J was trimmed by 3 bases and V by 6 bases; bases with no gene match: 10. Per germline, CDR1 MDHEN and CDR2 SYDVKM. DNA of the CDR3: TGTGCCAGCAGCCAGGACGCGGGGGGACTCTACGAGCAGTACTTC. It codes for CASSQDAGGLYEQYF.

The rearrangement links TRBV3-1 (or the pseudogene TRBV3-2) to TRBJ2-4; 9 nucleotides align to TRBD1. CDR1 and CDR2 (germline): LGHDT, YNNKEL (reference sequence). The CDR3 loop spans 18 amino acids. Trimming took 6 bases from V and 0 from J; bases not matched to a gene: 12. CDR3 sequence (DNA): TGTGCCAGCAGTCCGCGGGACAGGGCCCAATTAGCCAAAAACATTCAGTACTTC. This codes for CASSPRDRAQLAKNIQYF.

The chain is built from TRBV6-6 and TRBJ2-6; TRBD1 matches at 8 bases. Germline CDR1 is MNHNY and CDR2 is SVGAGI (reference sequence). The CDR3 runs 16 residues. V lost 5 bases, J lost 2 bases, and 5 bases stayed unmatched. CDR3 loop: CASSPAQGAGANVLTF. CDR3 nucleotides: TGTGCCAGCAGTCCCGCACAGGGGGCTGGGGCCAACGTCCTGACTTTC.

This clone was seen only once. V gene TRBV3-1 (or the pseudogene TRBV3-2) combines with J gene TRBJ2-3, with TRBD2 matching over 13 bases. The CDR3 has 20 amino acids. V shed 4 bases and J 2 bases; nucleotides not matched to a gene: 15. Germline CDR1 is LGHDT and CDR2 is YNNKEL (reference sequence). The CDR3 sequence: CASSPRTSGGAGGFTDTQYF. Here the CDR3 DNA reads TGTGCCAGCAGCCCTCGGACTAGCGGGGGCGCGGGGGGATTCACAGATACGCAGTATTTT.

The V gene is TRBV29-1, the J gene TRBJ1-1; 9 nucleotides agree with TRBD1. CDR3 length: 16 amino acids. The germline CDR1 and CDR2 sequences are SQVTM and ANQGSEA. Germline trimming cut 7 bases from V and 5 bases from J; bases unmatched to any gene: 17. This CDR3 is CSANQGTGTGGTEAFF. The DNA of the CDR3 is TGCAGCGCCAACCAGGGGACAGGGACCGGGGGGACTGAAGCTTTCTTT. Supplemented by reference TRBV29-1 and TRBJ1-1, the full variable domain reads SAVISQKPSRDICQRGTSLTIQCQVDSQVTMMFWYRQQPGQSLTLIATANQGSEATYESGFVIDKFPISRPNLTFSTLTVSNMSPEDSSIYLCSANQGTGTGGTEAFFGQGTRLTVV.

This clone showed up just once. The chain employs TRBV6-6 and TRBJ1-6, with 12 nucleotides matching TRBD1. CDR1 and CDR2 (germline): MNHNY, SVGAGI (reference sequence). After removal of 0 bases from V and 10 bases from J, the junction contained 4 bases not matched to a gene. The CDR3 runs 16 residues. The CDR3 protein is CASSYSGTGGSSPLHF. CDR3 sequence (DNA): TGTGCCAGCAGTTACTCGGGGACAGGGGGCAGCTCACCCCTCCACTTT.